Following are 2 T cell receptor beta chains from one sample sequenced in a study of T cell responses to AZD1222 COVID-19 vaccine. The protocol was immunoSEQ multiplex PCR, while the TCRdb copy is restricted to in-frame clones and leaves out a portion. Of around 130,000 clones listed, 85% to 95% are singletons. The specimen comprised peripheral blood, sampled on day 0 of AZD1222 vaccination. Receptors were obtained from an adult in good health.

The chain has TRBV5-1 and TRBJ1-1; no reliable D call. Trimming left V 4 bases short and J 0 bases short, with 10 bases between. Looked up from germline, CDR1 is SGHRS and CDR2 is YFSETQ. The CDR3 sequence is 14 residues long. In nucleotides, the CDR3 is TGCGCCAGCAGCCACCGGACTATGAACACTGAAGCTTTCTTT. This sequence encodes CASSHRTMNTEAFF. The full variable domain, its missing parts supplied by reference TRBV5-1 and TRBJ1-1, is KAGVTQTPRYLIKTRGQQVTLSCSPISGHRSVSWYQQTPGQGLQFLFEYFSETQRNKGNFPGRFSGRQFSNSRSEMNVSTLELGDSALYLCASSHRTMNTEAFFGQGTRLTVV.

There are a few counts of this clone. The rearrangement links TRBV7-9 to TRBJ1-1, with D perhaps TRBD1 (5 bases). The germline CDR1 and CDR2 sequences are SEHNR and FQNEAQ (reference sequence). Trimming cost V 3 bases and J 0 bases, with 8 bases left between them. The CDR3 runs to 14 residues. The CDR3 sequence is CASSLGVLNTEAFF. The CDR3 DNA reads TGTGCCAGCAGCTTGGGGGTGTTGAACACTGAAGCTTTCTTT.